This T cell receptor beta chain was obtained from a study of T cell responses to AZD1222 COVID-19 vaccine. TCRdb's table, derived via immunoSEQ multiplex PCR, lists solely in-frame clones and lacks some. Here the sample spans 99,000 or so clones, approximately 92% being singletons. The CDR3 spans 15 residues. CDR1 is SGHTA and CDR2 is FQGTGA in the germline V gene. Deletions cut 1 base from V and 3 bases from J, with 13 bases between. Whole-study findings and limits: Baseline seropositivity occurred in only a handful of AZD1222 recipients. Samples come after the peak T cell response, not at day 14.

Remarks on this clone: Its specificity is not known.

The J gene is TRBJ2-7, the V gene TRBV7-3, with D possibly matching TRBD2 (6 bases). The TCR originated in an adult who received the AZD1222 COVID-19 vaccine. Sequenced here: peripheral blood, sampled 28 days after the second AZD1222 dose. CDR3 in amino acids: CASSLSGGNNYEQYF. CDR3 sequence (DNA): TGTGCCAGCAGCTTAAGCGGCGGGAACAACTACGAGCAGTACTTC.